This TCR beta chain was documented in a study of blood T cells in healthy people across ages. This clonotype turned up a few times. Next came a second PCR, run for roughly 6 to 11 cycles, which used a sample-barcoded 5' primer along with a J-beta primer mix. A minimum of 2.5 million CDR3-containing paired-end reads was obtained for each sample. TCRdb re-analysed the 5' RACE reads in MiXCR, keeping a single row per CDR3 protein. The sample contains about 1.1 million distinct CDR3 sequences, around two fifths of which appear only once. CDR1 SGHAT and CDR2 FQNNGV come from the germline V gene. The CDR3 loop spans 14 amino acids. V was clipped by 0 bases and J by 5 bases, with 8 bases between them. Each sample gave at least 6.5 million isolated PBMCs. Extraction yielded at least 5 micrograms of total RNA per sample.

This sequence joins TRBV11-2 and TRBJ2-1; no definite D call. The clonotype comes from a man aged 18-30 years in good health. The sample was blood. The chain's CDR3 is CASSLDLADNEQFF. The CDR3 DNA is TGTGCCAGCAGCTTAGATTTAGCAGACAATGAGCAGTTCTTC.